The 16 T cell receptor beta chains below all came from one sample that was sequenced in a study of T cells in Graves' hyperthyroidism and ophthalmopathy. Amplification yielded TCR beta CDR3 regions, with RNA transcripts as the source. The HTBI primer set served for first-round RT-PCR of the TCR CDR3. Using its own MiXCR run on the multiplex PCR reads, TCRdb lists one record per CDR3 protein. The sample shows under 350,000 distinct CDR3 sequences, approximately 22% of them seen only once. The sample taken for sequencing was blood. These receptors all come from a woman aged 45-60 years with Graves' hyperthyroidism.

The V gene is TRBV24-1, the J gene TRBJ2-1; 13 positions match TRBD2. Per the germline V gene, CDR1 is KGHDR and CDR2 is SFDVKD. V was pared by 9 bases and J by 6 bases, with 10 bases of the junction left unmatched. The CDR3 spans 16 residues. CDR3 sequence (DNA): TGTGCCACCTACCTGGGACTAGCGGGATTCTCCAATGAGCAGTTCTTC. Protein sequence: CATYLGLAGFSNEQFF.

This clonotype was seen repeatedly, ten times or more. This chain joins TRBV19 and TRBJ1-1; 10 bases match TRBD1. CDR1 is LNHDA, CDR2 SQIVND, per germline (reference sequence). CDR3 length: 14 amino acids. Trimming took 4 bases from V and 8 from J; bases not matched to a gene: 7. The CDR3 region is CASSTRTGGQEAFF. Written as DNA, the CDR3 is TGTGCCAGTAGTACCCGGACAGGGGGTCAGGAAGCTTTCTTT.

This chain connects TRBV6-1 to TRBJ1-1; 7 nucleotides line up with TRBD1. The V gene end was trimmed by 6 bases and the J gene end by 3 bases; junction bases not matched to a gene: 10. The CDR3 sequence is 15 residues long. Germline V lookup: CDR1 MNHNS, CDR2 SASEGT. CDR3 sequence reads: CASSNGRGPYTEAFF. The CDR3, as DNA: TGTGCCAGCAGCAACGGGAGGGGGCCCTACACTGAAGCTTTCTTT.

This clonotype was observed a handful of times. The chain joins TRBV2 to TRBJ1-3; D remains unclear. V was cut by 4 bases and J by 4 bases, with 14 bases left in between. Germline loops: CDR1 SNHLY, CDR2 FYNNEI. The CDR3 spans 15 residues. In DNA form, the CDR3 reads TGTGCCAGCAGTGTCGGGTTTTCGCCCGGAAACACCATATATTTT. It translates to CASSVGFSPGNTIYF. Full variable domain (remainder filled in from reference TRBV2 and TRBJ1-3): EPEVTQTPSHQVTQMGQEVILRCVPISNHLYFYWYRQILGQKVEFLVSFYNNEISEKSEIFDDQFSVERPDGSNFTLKIRSTKLEDSAMYFCASSVGFSPGNTIYFGEGSWLTVV.

Many counts were recorded for this clonotype. This chain connects TRBV5-5 to TRBJ1-2; D is unclear. Germline CDR1 is SGHKS and CDR2 is YYEKEE (reference sequence). V was clipped by 2 bases and J by 4 bases, with 9 bases between them. This CDR3 spans 13 amino acids. The CDR3 DNA follows: TGTGCCAGCAGCTTATTAGGGAGCTATGGCTACACCTTC. Protein product: CASSLLGSYGYTF. Based on the CDR3 plus reference TRBV5-5 and TRBJ1-2, the full variable domain is DAGVTQSPTHLIKTRGQQVTLRCSPISGHKSVSWYQQVLGQGPQFIFQYYEKEERGRGNFPDRFSARQFPNYSSELNVNALLLGDSALYLCASSLLGSYGYTFGSGTRLTVV.

The table lists this clonotype with many counts. The chain carries TRBV5-1 and TRBJ2-5, with D perhaps assigned TRBD1 or TRBD2 (5 bases each). Trimming took off 7 bases at V and 5 bases at J, with 18 bases between the two ends. Germline loops: CDR1 SGHRS, CDR2 YFSETQ. The CDR3 spans 14 residues. CDR3 protein: CASSRAGAEETQYF. Written as DNA, the CDR3 is TGCGCCAGCTCTCGAGCCGGGGCAGAGGAGACCCAGTACTTC.

The table lists this clonotype with many counts. The chain employs TRBV6-2 or TRBV6-3 and TRBJ1-1, with TRBD1 as a possible D gene (5 bases). The CDR3 is 15 residues long. The germline CDR1 and CDR2 sequences are MNHEY and SVGEGT. Trimming left V 2 bases short and J 1 base short, with 11 bases between. The CDR3 reads CASSYGGMANTEAFF. CDR3 nucleotides: TGTGCCAGCAGTTACGGGGGTATGGCGAACACTGAAGCTTTCTTT.

This clonotype was found many times. J is TRBJ1-3 and V is TRBV5-1, with no clear D. Trimming took 4 bases from V and 7 from J, leaving 15 bases between them. The CDR3 has 14 amino acids. Germline CDR1 and CDR2: SGHRS and YFSETQ. The DNA for the CDR3 is TGCGCCAGCAGCCCTGCAGGATCCGCCAACACCATATATTTT. It translates to CASSPAGSANTIYF.

There are a few counts of this clonotype. The J gene is TRBJ1-5, the V gene TRBV6-1; 7 bases align to TRBD1. Trimming took 3 bases from V and 4 from J; bases not matched to a gene: 3. The length of the CDR3 is 14 residues. Looked up from germline, CDR1 is MNHNS and CDR2 is SASEGT. The CDR3: CASSDSQGNQPQHF. The CDR3 DNA reads as TGTGCCAGCAGTGATTCACAGGGGAATCAGCCCCAGCATTTT.

The chain is built from TRBV6-2 or TRBV6-3 and TRBJ1-3; 8 nucleotides align to TRBD1. CDR3 size: 19 residues. The germline V gene has CDR1 MNHEY and CDR2 SVGEGT. The trim removed 2 bases at V and 0 bases at J, leaving 12 bases unmatched. CDR3 in amino acids: CASSYDGTGGPLSGNTIYF. The DNA for the CDR3 is TGTGCCAGCAGTTACGACGGGACAGGAGGCCCACTCTCTGGAAACACCATATATTTT.

This clonotype was seen only a few times. Relative to the germline gene, one junction end is altered; a read error may explain this. V is TRBV30 and J is TRBJ2-5; D perhaps matches TRBD2 (6 bases). The CDR3 contains 11 residues. Germline loops: CDR1 GTSNPN, CDR2 SVGIG (reference sequence). CDR3 sequence reads: CAWKVRETRYF. The CDR3 region has the DNA TGTGCCTGGAAGGTACGGGAGACCCGGTACTTC.

In regard to this clonotype: Just one base apart from a much larger clone, this may be a read error. This chain connects TRBV2 to TRBJ2-5, with 7 nucleotides matching TRBD2. The CDR3 is made up of 14 amino acids. V was clipped by 2 bases and J by 4 bases; unmatched bases: 4. Germline V CDR1 and CDR2: SNHLY, FYNNEI. The CDR3 nucleotides read TGTGCCAGCAGTGAAACTAGCGAGAGAGAGACCCAGTACTTC. Translated, it gives CASSETSERETQYF.

This clonotype came up many times. V and J are TRBV11-2 and TRBJ2-5; D not certain. The germline CDR1 and CDR2 sequences are SGHAT and FQNNGV. This CDR3 is built from 14 residues. Trimming removed 5 bases from V and 0 bases from J, with 10 bases in between. The CDR3 nucleotides are TGTGCCAGCAGCCCGACCAGAGACCAAGAGACCCAGTACTTC. It encodes CASSPTRDQETQYF.

The sample holds many counts of this clonotype. This sequence joins TRBV28 and TRBJ2-1; TRBD2 aligns across 8 bases. Trimming took 7 bases from V and 9 from J; bases not matched to a gene: 14. Per germline, CDR1 MDHEN and CDR2 SYDVKM. The CDR3 spans 15 residues. CDR3 in amino acids: CASTPGGAARTEQFF. Here the CDR3 DNA reads TGTGCCAGCACCCCCGGGGGGGCGGCAAGGACTGAGCAGTTCTTC.

This clonotype has a count of ten or more. CDR3 loop: CASSPGPQETQYF. CDR3 sequence (DNA): TGTGCCAGCAGCCCGGGGCCCCAAGAGACCCAGTACTTC. The chain has TRBV3-1 and TRBJ2-5, with D possibly being TRBD1 or TRBD2 (5 bases each). The V gene's germline CDR1 is LGHDT and CDR2 YNNKEL (reference sequence). V lost 4 bases to trimming and J lost 1 base, with 7 bases between them. The CDR3 spans 13 residues.

This clonotype was seen ten or more times. V usage is TRBV25-1 and J usage is TRBJ2-1, with D perhaps given as TRBD1 or TRBD2 (7 bases each). CDR1 is MGHDK and CDR2 is SYGVNS in the germline V gene. Trimming removed 8 bases from V and 7 bases from J, with 21 bases in between. The CDR3 length is 15 residues. The CDR3 nucleotides read TGTGCCAGCTCGGGGGGAAGGGGGCAATGGAATGAGCAGTTCTTC. Protein sequence: CASSGGRGQWNEQFF.